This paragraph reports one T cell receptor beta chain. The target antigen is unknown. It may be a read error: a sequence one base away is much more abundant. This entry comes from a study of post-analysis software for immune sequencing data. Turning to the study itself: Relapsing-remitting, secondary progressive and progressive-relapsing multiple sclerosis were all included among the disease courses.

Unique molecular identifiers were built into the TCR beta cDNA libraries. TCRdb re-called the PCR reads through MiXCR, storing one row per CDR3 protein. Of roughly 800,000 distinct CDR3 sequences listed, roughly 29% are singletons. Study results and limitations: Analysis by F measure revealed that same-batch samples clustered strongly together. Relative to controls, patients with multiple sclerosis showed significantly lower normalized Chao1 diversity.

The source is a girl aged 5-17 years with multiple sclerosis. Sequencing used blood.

The CDR3 loop is CASSDSGGETQFF. The CDR3 DNA is TGTGCCAGCAGCGACTCAGGGGGAGAGACCCAGTTCTTC. The chain couples TRBV7-9 to TRBJ2-1; 7 bases agree with TRBD1. Germline lookup yields CDR1 SEHNR and CDR2 FQNEAQ (reference sequence). The V segment lost 5 bases and the J segment 13 bases; nucleotides outside the gene matches: 11. This CDR3 has 13 residues.